This T cell receptor (beta chain) was recovered during a study of cytomegalovirus exposure and HLA in healthy donors. Germline V CDR1 and CDR2: GTSNPN, SVGIG (reference sequence). The CDR3 runs 10 residues. V shed 4 bases and J shed 8 bases, with 8 bases lying between them. In regard to this clone: Antigen: not known.

60 Vbeta and 13 Jbeta primers were used in PCR. Sequencing was performed with immunoSEQ multiplex PCR; in TCRdb, only in-frame clones are kept and a portion is missing. The sample contains about 140,000 clones, around 85% of which appear only once. Study conclusions and caveats: A prior analysis recorded that most TCR beta V segments were productive about 90% or about 30% of the time.

The TCR originated in a woman in her 30s in good health and CMV-seronegative. The sequenced sample consisted of PBMCs. The V and J genes are TRBV30 and TRBJ1-2; D is unresolved. The CDR3 loop reads CAWKRMGYTF. CDR3 bases: TGTGCCTGGAAGAGAATGGGCTACACCTTC.